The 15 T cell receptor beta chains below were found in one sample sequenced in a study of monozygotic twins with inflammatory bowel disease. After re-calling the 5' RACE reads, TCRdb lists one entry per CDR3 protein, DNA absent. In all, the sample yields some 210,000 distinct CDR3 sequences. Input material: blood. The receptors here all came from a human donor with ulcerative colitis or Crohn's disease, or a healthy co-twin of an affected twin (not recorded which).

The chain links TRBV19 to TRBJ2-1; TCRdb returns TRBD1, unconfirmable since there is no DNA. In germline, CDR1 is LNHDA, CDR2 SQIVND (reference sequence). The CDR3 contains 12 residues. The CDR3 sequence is CATRTVNNEQFF.

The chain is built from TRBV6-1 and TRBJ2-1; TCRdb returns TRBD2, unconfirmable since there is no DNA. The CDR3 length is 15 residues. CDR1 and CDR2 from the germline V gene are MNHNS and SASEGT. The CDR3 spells CATGLSTSGVNEQFF.

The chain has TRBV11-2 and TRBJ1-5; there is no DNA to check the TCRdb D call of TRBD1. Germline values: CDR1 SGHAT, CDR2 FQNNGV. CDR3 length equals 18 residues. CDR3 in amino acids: CASSLGGPTFFRNQPQHF.

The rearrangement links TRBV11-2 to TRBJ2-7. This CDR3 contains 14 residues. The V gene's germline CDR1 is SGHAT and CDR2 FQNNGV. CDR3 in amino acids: CASSLHQGSYEQYF.

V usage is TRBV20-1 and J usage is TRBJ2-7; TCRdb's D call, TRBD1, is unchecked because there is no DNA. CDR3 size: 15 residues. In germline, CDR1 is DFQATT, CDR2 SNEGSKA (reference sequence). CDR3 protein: CSAPRTGMFSYEQYF.

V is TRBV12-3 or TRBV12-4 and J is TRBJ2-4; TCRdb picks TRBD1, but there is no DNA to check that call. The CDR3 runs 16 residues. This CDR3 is CASSHTRDRAKNIQYF.

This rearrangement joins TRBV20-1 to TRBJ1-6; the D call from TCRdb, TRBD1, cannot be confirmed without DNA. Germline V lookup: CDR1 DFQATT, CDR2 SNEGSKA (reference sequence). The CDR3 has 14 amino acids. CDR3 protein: CSASTRDRGILLHF.

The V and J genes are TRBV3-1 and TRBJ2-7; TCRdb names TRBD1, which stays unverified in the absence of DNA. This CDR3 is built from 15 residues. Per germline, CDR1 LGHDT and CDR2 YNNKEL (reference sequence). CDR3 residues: CASSQDRGQGNEQYF.

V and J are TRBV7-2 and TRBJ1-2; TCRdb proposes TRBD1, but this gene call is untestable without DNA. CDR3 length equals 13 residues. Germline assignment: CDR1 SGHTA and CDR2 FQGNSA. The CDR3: CASSTGQGLGYTF.

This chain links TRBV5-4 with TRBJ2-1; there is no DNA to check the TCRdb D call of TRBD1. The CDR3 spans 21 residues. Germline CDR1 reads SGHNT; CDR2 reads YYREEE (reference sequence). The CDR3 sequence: CASSFPLGTGAIESSYNEQFF.

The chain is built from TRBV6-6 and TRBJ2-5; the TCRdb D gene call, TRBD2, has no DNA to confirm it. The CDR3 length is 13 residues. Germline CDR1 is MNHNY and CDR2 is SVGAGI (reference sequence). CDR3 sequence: CASSYSRESTQYF.

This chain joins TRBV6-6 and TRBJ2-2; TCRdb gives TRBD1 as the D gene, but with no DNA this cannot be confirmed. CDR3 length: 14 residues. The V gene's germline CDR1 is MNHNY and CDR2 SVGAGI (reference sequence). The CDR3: CASSYSTGTGGLFF.

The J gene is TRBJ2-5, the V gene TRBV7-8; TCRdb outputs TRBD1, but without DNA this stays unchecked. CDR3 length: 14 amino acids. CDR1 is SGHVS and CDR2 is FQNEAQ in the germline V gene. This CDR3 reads CASSFSGREETQYF.

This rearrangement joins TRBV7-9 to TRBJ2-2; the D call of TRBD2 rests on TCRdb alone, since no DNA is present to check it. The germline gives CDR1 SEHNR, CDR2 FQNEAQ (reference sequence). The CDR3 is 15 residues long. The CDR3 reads CASELGPRPTGELFF.

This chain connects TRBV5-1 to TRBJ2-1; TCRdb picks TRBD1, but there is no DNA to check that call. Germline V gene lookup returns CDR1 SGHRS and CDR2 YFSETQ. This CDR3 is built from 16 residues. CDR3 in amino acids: CASSPAGHSSYNEQFF.